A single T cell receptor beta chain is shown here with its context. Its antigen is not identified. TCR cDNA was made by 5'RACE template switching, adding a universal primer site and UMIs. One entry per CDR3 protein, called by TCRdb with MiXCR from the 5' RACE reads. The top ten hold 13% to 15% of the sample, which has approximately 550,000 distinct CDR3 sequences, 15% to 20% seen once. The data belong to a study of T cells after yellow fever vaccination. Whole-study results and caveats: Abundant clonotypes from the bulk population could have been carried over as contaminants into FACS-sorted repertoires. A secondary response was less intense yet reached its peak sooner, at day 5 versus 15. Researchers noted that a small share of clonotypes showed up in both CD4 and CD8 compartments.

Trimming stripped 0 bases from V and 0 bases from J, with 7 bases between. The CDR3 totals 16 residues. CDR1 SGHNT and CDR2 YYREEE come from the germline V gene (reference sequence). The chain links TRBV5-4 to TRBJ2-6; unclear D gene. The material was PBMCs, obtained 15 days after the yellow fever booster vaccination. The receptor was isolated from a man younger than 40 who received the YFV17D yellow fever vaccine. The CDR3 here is CASSLGQFSGANVLTF. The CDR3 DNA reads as TGTGCCAGCAGCTTGGGGCAGTTCTCTGGGGCCAACGTCCTGACTTTC.